The clone carrying this T cell receptor (beta chain) was seen only a few times. Its antigen remains unidentified. This sample was included in a study of blood T cells in healthy people across ages. Whole-study results and caveats: The study lacked donor CMV status, which possibly confounded expanded clonotype changes. The study found TCR beta diversity correlated strongly with naive T cell percentage.

Combining a sample-barcoded 5' primer with a J-beta primer mix, a second PCR ran for roughly 7 to 12 cycles. MiXCR, applied by TCRdb to the 5' RACE reads, yields one record per CDR3 protein. This table has about 1.8 million distinct CDR3 sequences, roughly 52% appearing once. CDR1 is SGHTA and CDR2 is FQGNSA in the germline V gene. The CDR3 extends over 15 amino acids. V trimming: 3 bases; J trimming: 5 bases; junction bases outside the gene matches: 7. The gene calls are TRBV7-2 and TRBJ2-3, with 8 bases identical to TRBD1. This clonotype originated in a woman in her forties in good health. The sample taken for sequencing was blood. This CDR3 is CASSFRTGYEDTQYF. In nucleotides, the CDR3 is TGTGCCAGCAGCTTCAGGACAGGGTACGAAGATACGCAGTATTTT. The complete variable domain, with remaining parts taken from reference TRBV7-2 and TRBJ2-3, reads GAGVSQSPSNKVTEKGKDVELRCDPISGHTALYWYRQSLGQGLEFLIYFQGNSAPDKSGLPSDRFSAERTGGSVSTLTIQRTQQEDSAVYLCASSFRTGYEDTQYFGPGTRLTVL.